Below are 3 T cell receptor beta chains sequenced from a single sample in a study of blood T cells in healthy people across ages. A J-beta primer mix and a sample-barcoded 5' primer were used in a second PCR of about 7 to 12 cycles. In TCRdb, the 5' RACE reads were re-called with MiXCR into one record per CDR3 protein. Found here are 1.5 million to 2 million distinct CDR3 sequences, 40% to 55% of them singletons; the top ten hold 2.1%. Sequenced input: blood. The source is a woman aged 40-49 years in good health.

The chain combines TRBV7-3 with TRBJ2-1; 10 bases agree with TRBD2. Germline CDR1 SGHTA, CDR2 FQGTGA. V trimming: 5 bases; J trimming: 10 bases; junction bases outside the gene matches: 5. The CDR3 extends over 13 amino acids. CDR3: CASSQSSGGEQFF. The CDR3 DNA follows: TGTGCCAGCAGCCAGAGTAGCGGGGGGGAGCAGTTCTTC.

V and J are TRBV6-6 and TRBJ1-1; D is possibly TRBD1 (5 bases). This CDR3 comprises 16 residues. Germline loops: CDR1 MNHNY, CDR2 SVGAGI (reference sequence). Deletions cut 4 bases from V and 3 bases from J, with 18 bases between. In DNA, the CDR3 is TGTGCCAGCAGTTCGGAGGCGAGGGGAAGGTACACTGAAGCTTTCTTT. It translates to CASSSEARGRYTEAFF.

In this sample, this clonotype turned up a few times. CDR3 residues: CAIRRADEGYNEQFF. CDR3 sequence (DNA): TGTGCCATCAGAAGGGCGGACGAGGGCTACAATGAGCAGTTCTTC. The V and J genes are TRBV10-3 and TRBJ2-1, with D possibly TRBD2 on 5 matching bases. The V and J ends lost 6 bases and 3 bases respectively, with 15 bases between them. Per germline, CDR1 ENHRY and CDR2 SYGVKD. The CDR3 consists of 15 residues.